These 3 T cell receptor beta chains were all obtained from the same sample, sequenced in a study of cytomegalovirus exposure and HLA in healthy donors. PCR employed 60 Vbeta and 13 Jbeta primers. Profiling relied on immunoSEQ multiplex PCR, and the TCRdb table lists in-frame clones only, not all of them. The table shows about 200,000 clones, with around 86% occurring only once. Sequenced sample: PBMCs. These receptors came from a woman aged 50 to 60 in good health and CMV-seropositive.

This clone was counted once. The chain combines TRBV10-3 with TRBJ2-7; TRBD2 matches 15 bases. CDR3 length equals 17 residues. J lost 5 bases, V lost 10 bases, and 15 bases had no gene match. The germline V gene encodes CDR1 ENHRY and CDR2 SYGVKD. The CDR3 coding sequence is TGTGCCACAAGTAGCGGACTAGCGGGGGGGAAGACCGACGAGCAGTACTTC. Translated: CATSSGLAGGKTDEQYF.

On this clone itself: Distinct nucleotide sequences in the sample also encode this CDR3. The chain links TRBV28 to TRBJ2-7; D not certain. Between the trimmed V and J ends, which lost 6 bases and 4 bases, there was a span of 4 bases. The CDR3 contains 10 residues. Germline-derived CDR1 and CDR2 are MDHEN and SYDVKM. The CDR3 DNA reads TGTGCCAGCAGCCATTACGAGCAGTACTTC. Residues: CASSHYEQYF.

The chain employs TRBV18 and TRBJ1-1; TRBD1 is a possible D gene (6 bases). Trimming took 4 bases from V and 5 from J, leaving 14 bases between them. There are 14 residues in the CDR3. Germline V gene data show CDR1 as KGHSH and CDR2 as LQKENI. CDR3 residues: CASSQAGVGTEAFF. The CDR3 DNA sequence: TGTGCCAGCTCACAAGCAGGGGTGGGGACTGAAGCTTTCTTT. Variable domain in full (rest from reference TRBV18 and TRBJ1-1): NAGVMQNPRHLVRRRGQEARLRCSPMKGHSHVYWYRQLPEEGLKFMVYLQKENIIDESGMPKERFSAEFPKEGPSILRIQQVVRGDSAAYFCASSQAGVGTEAFFGQGTRLTVV.